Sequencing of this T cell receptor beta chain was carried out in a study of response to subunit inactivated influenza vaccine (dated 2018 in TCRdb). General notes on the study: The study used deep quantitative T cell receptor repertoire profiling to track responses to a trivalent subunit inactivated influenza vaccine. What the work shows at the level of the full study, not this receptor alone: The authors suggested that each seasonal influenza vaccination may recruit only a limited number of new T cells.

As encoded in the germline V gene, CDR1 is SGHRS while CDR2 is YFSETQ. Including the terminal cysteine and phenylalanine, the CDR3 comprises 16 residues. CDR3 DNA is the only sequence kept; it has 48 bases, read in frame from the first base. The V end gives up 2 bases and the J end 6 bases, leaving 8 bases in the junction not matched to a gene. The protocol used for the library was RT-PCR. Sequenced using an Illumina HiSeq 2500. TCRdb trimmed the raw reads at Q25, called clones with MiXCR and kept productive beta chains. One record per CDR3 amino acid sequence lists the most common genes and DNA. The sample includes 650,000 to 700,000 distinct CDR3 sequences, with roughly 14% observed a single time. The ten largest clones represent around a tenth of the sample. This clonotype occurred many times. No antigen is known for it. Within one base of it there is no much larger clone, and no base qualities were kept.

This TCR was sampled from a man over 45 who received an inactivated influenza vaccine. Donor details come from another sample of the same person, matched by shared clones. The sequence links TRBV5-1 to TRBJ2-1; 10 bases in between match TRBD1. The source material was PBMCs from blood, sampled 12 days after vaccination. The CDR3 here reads CASSLAGTGVRNEQFF. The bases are TGCGCCAGCAGCTTAGCCGGGACAGGGGTACGCAATGAGCAGTTCTTC.